The entry below gives a single T cell receptor beta chain sequence along with its context. Its antigen is undetermined. The data were obtained in a study of cytomegalovirus exposure and HLA in healthy donors. PCR employed 60 Vbeta and 13 Jbeta primers. Libraries were prepared by immunoSEQ multiplex PCR; TCRdb keeps only in-frame clonotypes and omits some of them. Altogether 120,000 or so clones are present, 81% being singletons, with the ten largest covering about 2%. V dropped 6 bases and J dropped 1 base, with 12 bases sitting between them. The CDR3 covers 14 residues. CDR1 SEHNR and CDR2 FQNEAQ come from the germline V gene (reference sequence). Points from the study as a whole: A few of the chains that were CMV-associated were confirmed in vitro to be specific for CMV antigens. The study assumed roughly uniform donor sequencing depth for presence/absence analyses. The authors listed around 150 TCR beta chains as cytomegalovirus-associated.

The sample consisted of PBMCs. The chain links TRBV7-9 to TRBJ1-1, with D perhaps TRBD1 (6 bases). The TCR comes from a man between 18 and 35 years old in good health and CMV-seronegative. The CDR3 sequence is CASSYPTGNTEAFF. The DNA for the CDR3 is TGTGCCAGCAGTTACCCGACAGGGAACACTGAAGCTTTCTTT.